This TCR beta chain was captured in a study of cytomegalovirus exposure and HLA in healthy donors (dated by TCRdb to 2016 to 2017). Some background on the complete study: An earlier analysis of some 500 of the donors reported more than 250 Gb of sequence data and about 100 million unique TCR beta sequences from 150 million to 200 million T cells. An early release covering roughly 600 HLA-typed donors comprised about 300 gigabases of sequencing data and 85 million or so unique TCR sequences. Among the roughly 390 genotyped donors, around 81% belonged to the genetic ancestry cluster associated with self-reported Caucasian donors. The study aimed to test whether cataloging public T cell receptors could reveal signatures of past pathogen exposure. The T cell repertoires of several hundred subjects were profiled by immunosequencing and related to cytomegalovirus serostatus. In addition to the first cohort of 650 to 800 subjects, a separate validation cohort of 120 different subjects was used. To predict cytomegalovirus infection status, the study brought together high-throughput TCR immunosequencing, statistical association of individual TCRs with disease status, and machine learning. To study patterns of TCR occurrence, a later analysis re-analyzed previously published TCR beta repertoires from 700 or so donors and added high-resolution HLA genotyping. Rather than using new phenotypic data, the later analysis identified candidate immune exposures from TCR beta sequences and from how often those sequences occurred across donors. An earlier analysis of several hundred of the donors used high-throughput TCR beta sequencing to judge whether each TCR beta V gene segment behaved as functional or pseudogenic. Donor age, sex, ethnicity and CMV serostatus were compiled alongside the repertoire data. Genome-wide SNP genotypes for about 55% of the roughly 670 donors were used in a later genetic analysis, which treated that subset as a discovery cohort. Every repertoire in the discovery cohort had been generated on one and the same sequencing platform. HLA typing included class I and class II loci at four-digit resolution. Typing coverage varied by locus: about 620-630 donors for A, B, C, DRB1 and DQB1; roughly 560 for DQA1; around 610 for DPA1; around 490 for DPB1. Four or five DR-DQ haplotypes were handled as single units for association and clustering because linkage in the cohort was strong. Among 398 genotyped donors of the cohort, an average of roughly 230,000 unique TCR beta nucleotide sequences was sequenced per donor, of which about 18% were non-productive. Study-wide findings and limitations: Roughly uniform sequencing depth across donors was assumed in presence/absence analyses, although this assumption may not hold. Linkage disequilibrium might explain the correlated functional status among segregating V segments, but an unknown experimental factor could not be excluded. In an earlier analysis of a few hundred of the donors, most TCR beta V segments were observed in productive rearrangements about 87% or about 30% of the time, broadly matching IMGT annotations. In a later analysis, the rate of TCR association differed among HLA loci, with DRB1 alleles having the most associated TCRs and HLA-C alleles having the fewest. When HLA alleles, especially DR and DQ, strongly co-occurred, attributing TCR associations to individual alleles was difficult. Most TCR sequences were observed very rarely across donors, whereas some public TCRs were present in many individuals. HLA typing was unavailable for some donors at each locus, so association tests used only the typed subset. The sequencing pipeline was judged likely to have produced a cluster of highly shared sequence variants as a technical artifact. For the cohort, immune exposure information was limited to CMV serostatus. In a later genetic analysis, a missense DCLRE1C variant was associated with V-gene and J-gene trimming of TCR beta chains, and the association was replicated in an independent cohort. Because counts were too low, seventeen rarely observed V segments, including chromosome 9 orphons, were excluded from the earlier analysis of under 650 of the donors. Some IMGT-functional V segments, including TRBV6-2 and TRBV6-3, could not be told apart with the 87-base-pair reads, so those segments were excluded. The study gave a list of 150 to 200 TCR beta chains associated with cytomegalovirus. In both the original and validation cohorts, the classifier was reported to diagnose cytomegalovirus status with high specificity and sensitivity. In a later analysis, HLA-associated TCR beta chains were found to be more clonally expanded and to have lower generation probabilities than equally common non-associated chains. In a later analysis, most CMV-associated TCR beta chains were found to appear HLA-restricted, with HLA associations seemingly driven largely by CMV exposure. In this cohort, only TCR beta chains were sequenced, and detectable features were limited by the absence of alpha or paired-chain data. In a later genetic analysis, fewer N-insertions in productive TCRs were reported among donors in an Asian-associated ancestry cluster than the roughly 700-donor mean. A further reported finding was that TCR beta sequences accurately predicted the HLA-A and HLA-B alleles for most subjects in the first cohort. It was suggested by the authors that the approach could potentially be generalized to other disease states and immunological phenotypes. According to a later analysis, parvovirus B19, influenza, CMV and Epstein-Barr virus appeared linked to several top co-occurrence clusters. In vitro tests confirmed that a few of the cytomegalovirus-associated TCR beta chains recognize cytomegalovirus antigens. A later analysis associated some 17,000 TCR beta sequences with specific HLA alleles at a false discovery rate of 0.05.

Taken from cysteine to phenylalanine, the CDR3 has 16 residues. CDR3 DNA is the only sequence kept; it has 48 bases, read in frame from the first base. V and J are trimmed by 3 bases and 1 base, and the gene matches miss 4 bases of the junction. Via the germline V gene, CDR1 is MDHEN and CDR2 SYDVKM. As for this clone: This receptor's antigen is unknown. Per-base qualities were not stored, and no clone one base away is much larger.

In total, 630 or so healthy bone marrow donors made up the cohort. At the time of sampling, every cohort member was nominally healthy, though immune exposures that went unrecorded were likely present. The donor was CMV seronegative and belonged to the group of several hundred seronegative cohort members. Each donor provided a peripheral blood sample, and peripheral blood mononuclear cells were used for TCR beta sequencing. The Qiagen DNeasy Blood Extraction Kit was used to extract genomic DNA from the blood cell samples. Library method: the immunoSEQ multiplex PCR assay. For the multiplex PCR, a mixture combining 60 forward primers for TCR Vbeta segments and 13 reverse primers for TCR Jbeta segments was used. The CDR3 region of rearranged TCR beta genes was amplified from genomic DNA with a multiplex PCR assay. Amplified TCR beta libraries were sequenced as 87-base-pair reads on the Illumina HiSeq System. The authors' analysis ran thus. A later analysis tallied 80 million to 95 million unique TCR beta chains across the 650 to 750 repertoires, and approximately 11 million of those chains were shared by two or more donors. To remove PCR and sequencing errors, raw reads were error-corrected and collapsed into unique sequences using a nearest-neighbor algorithm that merged closely related sequences. To assign V, D and J gene segments, CDR3 sequences were aligned to IMGT reference sequences. For a sequence to be retained, a match of at least six nucleotides to both a V gene segment and a J gene segment was required. A rearrangement counted as productive if the CDR3 had no stop codons and remained in frame with V and J, and every other rearrangement counted as non-productive. CDR3 was defined according to IMGT convention as the region running from the second conserved V-encoded cysteine to the conserved J-encoded phenylalanine. The earlier analysis of 550 to 650 of the donors excluded any sequence lacking an unambiguous match to a single V gene segment. In an earlier analysis of several hundred of the donors, V segments were called functional above 56.7% productive rearrangements and were called segregating when the between-donor standard deviation exceeded 5%. A statistical classification framework was built to diagnose cytomegalovirus status from the catalog of TCR beta chain sequences. In a later analysis, TCR nucleotide sequences were compared against IMGT/GENE-DB human TR gene sequences so that V and J genes could be assigned. In a later analysis, CDR3 sequences and most-parsimonious VDJ recombination scenarios were assigned using the TCRdist pipeline. In a later analysis, each TCR beta chain was defined by its CDR3 amino acid sequence together with its V-gene family, and reads lacking a unique V-gene family were excluded. A later analysis removed 592 highly shared, low-generation-probability nucleotide sequences to deal with suspected cross-contamination and a sequencing artifact. In a later analysis, a clonal expansion index for each public chain was calculated from normalized within-repertoire ranks of inferred template counts. Generation probabilities in a later analysis came from a VDJ recombination model fitted to out-of-frame rearrangements, and those results were checked against IGoR. In a later analysis, hypergeometric tests were used to score TCR-TCR, TCR-HLA and TCR-CMV co-occurrence, with a repertoire-size bias correction applied to TCR pairs. In a later analysis, false discovery rates were estimated by permuting HLA or CMV assignments 20 times. In a later analysis, co-occurring TCRs were grouped using DBSCAN, with TCRdist sequence similarity added in when clustering inside HLA-allele-positive subsets. For co-occurrence clustering, repertoires with fewer than 30,000 or more than 120,000 public chains were excluded, along with five repertoires with anomalous nucleotide sharing. The immuneACCESS repertoire file appears here via TCRdb, limited to in-frame rearrangements. These files lack a portion of the clones; in checked studies, under half of the deficit traces to unresolved V genes, and the cause of the others is not known. That table is the source of V, J and clone size, and D and trimming were worked out from the DNA. Here the sample has 90,000 to 110,000 clones; under 85% occur a single time. Together, the top ten hold 1.3% of the sample.

Recombination joined TRBV28 with TRBJ1-5, and 9 bases in between align with TRBD1. This clonotype was sampled from a man aged 40-50 years in good health and CMV-seronegative. The sample taken for sequencing was PBMCs. The CDR3 protein: CASSFPGQGSNQPQHF. Read as DNA, the sequence is TGTGCCAGCAGTTTCCCGGGACAGGGAAGCAATCAGCCCCAGCATTTT.